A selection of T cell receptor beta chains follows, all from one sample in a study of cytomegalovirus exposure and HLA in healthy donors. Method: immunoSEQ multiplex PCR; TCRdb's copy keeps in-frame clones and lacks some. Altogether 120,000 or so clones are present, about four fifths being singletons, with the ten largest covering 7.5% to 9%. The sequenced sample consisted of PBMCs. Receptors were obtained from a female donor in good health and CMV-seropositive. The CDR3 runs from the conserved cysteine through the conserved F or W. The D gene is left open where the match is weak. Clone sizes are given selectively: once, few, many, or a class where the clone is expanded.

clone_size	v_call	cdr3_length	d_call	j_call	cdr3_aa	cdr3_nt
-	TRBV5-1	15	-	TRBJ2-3	CASSFTGVRTDTQYF	TGCGCCAGCAGCTTCACAGGAGTTCGCACAGATACGCAGTATTTT
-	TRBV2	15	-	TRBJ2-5	CASSENTPGRETQYF	TGTGCCAGCAGTGAAAATACGCCCGGGAGAGAGACCCAGTACTTC
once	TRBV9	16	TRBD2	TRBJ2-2	CASSVATGGPVGELFF	TGTGCCAGCAGCGTAGCTACGGGGGGGCCGGTCGGGGAGCTGTTTTTT
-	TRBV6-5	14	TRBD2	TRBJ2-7	CASSLLAGAYEQYF	TGTGCCAGCAGTCTACTAGCGGGGGCCTACGAGCAGTACTTC
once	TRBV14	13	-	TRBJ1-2	CASSQPPGYGYTF	TGTGCCAGCAGCCAACCCCCCGGCTATGGCTACACCTTC
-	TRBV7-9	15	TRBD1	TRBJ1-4	CASSQQGQPNEKLFF	TGTGCCAGCAGCCAACAGGGACAGCCTAATGAAAAACTGTTTTTT
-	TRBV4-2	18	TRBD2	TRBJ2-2	CASSQESLASGNTGELFF	TGTGCCAGCAGCCAAGAGTCATTGGCTAGCGGCAACACCGGGGAGCTGTTTTTT
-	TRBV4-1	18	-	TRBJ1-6	CASSQEARGSSYNSPLHF	TGCGCCAGCAGCCAAGAGGCCAGGGGAAGCTCCTATAATTCACCCCTCCACTTT
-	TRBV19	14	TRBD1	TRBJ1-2	CASSFTGGSDGYTF	TGTGCCAGTAGTTTTACAGGGGGCTCGGATGGCTACACCTTC
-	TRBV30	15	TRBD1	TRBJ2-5	CAWSEGQGSGETQYF	TGTGCCTGGAGTGAGGGACAGGGGAGCGGAGAGACCCAGTACTTC
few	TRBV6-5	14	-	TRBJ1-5	CASSLTDSNQPQHF	TGTGCCAGCAGTTTGACAGATAGCAATCAGCCCCAGCATTTT
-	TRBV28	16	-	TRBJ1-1	CASSSTPAGISAEAFF	TGTGCCAGCAGTTCCACCCCGGCAGGGATATCGGCTGAAGCTTTCTTT
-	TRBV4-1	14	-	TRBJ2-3	CASSQEALLDTQYF	TGCGCCAGCAGCCAAGAAGCGCTTTTGGATACGCAGTATTTT
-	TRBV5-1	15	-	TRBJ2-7	CASSSGSMSSYEQYF	TGCGCCAGCAGCTCCGGGTCAATGAGCTCCTACGAGCAGTACTTC
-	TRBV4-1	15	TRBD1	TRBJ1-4	CASSQVSQGDPKLFF	TGCGCCAGCAGTCAAGTGTCACAGGGGGACCCAAAACTGTTTTTT
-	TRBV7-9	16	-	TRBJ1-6	CASAVYSDRMGSPLHF	TGTGCCAGCGCCGTATACTCCGACAGGATGGGGTCACCCCTCCACTTT
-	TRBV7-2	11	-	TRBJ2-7	CASSFIGEQYF	TGTGCCAGCAGCTTCATCGGCGAGCAGTACTTC
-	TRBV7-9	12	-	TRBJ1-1	CASSPTDTEAFF	TGTGCCAGCAGCCCCACAGACACTGAAGCTTTCTTT
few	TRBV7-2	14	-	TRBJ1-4	CASSELGGNEKLFF	TGTGCCAGCAGTGAATTGGGGGGTAATGAAAAACTGTTTTTT
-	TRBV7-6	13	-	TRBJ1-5	CASSLAQNQPQHF	TGTGCCAGCAGCTTAGCGCAGAATCAGCCCCAGCATTTT
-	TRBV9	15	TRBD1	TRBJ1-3	CASSPRDSSGNTIYF	TGTGCCAGCAGCCCCCGGGACAGCTCTGGAAACACCATATATTTT
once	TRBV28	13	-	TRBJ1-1	CASTGSRNTEAFF	TGTGCCAGCACCGGGTCAAGGAACACTGAAGCTTTCTTT